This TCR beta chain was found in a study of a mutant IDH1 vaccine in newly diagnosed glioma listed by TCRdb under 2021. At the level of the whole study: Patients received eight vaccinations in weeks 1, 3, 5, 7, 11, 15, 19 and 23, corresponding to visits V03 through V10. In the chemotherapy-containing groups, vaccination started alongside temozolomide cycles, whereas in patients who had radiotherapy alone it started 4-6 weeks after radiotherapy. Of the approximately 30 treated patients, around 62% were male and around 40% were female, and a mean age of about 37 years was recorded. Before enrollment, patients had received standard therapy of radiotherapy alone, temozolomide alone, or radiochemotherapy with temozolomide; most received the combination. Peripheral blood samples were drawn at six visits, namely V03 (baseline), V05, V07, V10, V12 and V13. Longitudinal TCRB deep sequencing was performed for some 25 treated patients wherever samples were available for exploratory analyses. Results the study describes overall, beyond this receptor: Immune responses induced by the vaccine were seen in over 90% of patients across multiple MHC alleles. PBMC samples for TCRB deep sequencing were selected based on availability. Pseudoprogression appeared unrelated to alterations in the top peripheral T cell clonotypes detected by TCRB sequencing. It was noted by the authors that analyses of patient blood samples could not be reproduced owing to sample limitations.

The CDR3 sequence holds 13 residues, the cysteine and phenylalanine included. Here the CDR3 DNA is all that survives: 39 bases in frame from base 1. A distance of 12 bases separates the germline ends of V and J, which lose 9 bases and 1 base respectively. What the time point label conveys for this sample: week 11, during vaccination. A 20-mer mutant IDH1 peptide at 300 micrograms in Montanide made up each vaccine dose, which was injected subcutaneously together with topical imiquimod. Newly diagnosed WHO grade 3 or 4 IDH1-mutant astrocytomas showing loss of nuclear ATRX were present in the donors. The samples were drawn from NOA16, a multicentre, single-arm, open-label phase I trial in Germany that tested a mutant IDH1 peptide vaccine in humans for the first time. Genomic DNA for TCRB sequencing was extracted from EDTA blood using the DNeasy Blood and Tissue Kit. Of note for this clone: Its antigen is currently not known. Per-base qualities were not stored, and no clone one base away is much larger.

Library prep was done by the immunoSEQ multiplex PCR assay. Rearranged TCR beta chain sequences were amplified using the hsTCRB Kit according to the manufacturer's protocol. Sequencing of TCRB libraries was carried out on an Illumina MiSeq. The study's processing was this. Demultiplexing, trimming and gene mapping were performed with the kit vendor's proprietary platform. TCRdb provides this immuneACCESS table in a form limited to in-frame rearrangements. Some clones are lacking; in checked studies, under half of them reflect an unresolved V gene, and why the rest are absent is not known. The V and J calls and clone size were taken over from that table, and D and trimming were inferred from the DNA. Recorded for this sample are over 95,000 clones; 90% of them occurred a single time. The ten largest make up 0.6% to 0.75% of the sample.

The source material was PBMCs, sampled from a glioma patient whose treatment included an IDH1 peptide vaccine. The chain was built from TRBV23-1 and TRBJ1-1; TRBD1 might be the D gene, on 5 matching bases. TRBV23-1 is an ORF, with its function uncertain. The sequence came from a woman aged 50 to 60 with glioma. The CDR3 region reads CASRRGENTEAFF. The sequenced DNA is TGCGCCAGTCGGCGGGGGGAGAACACTGAAGCTTTCTTT.